The next 6 T cell receptor beta chains were all read from a single sample in a study of OX40 agonist ivuxolimab in advanced cancers. The repertoire was sequenced with immunoSEQ multiplex PCR; TCRdb's copy has only in-frame clones and lacks some. The sample records roughly 23,000 clones, over 70% being singletons. The source was CD4+ or CD8+ T cells sorted from blood, collected in a trial of the OX40 agonist ivuxolimab. These receptors were collected from an adult with an advanced solid tumor such as melanoma, head and neck, liver or kidney cancer.

Notes on this clone: Different DNA sequences within this sample yield the same CDR3. The chain employs TRBV5-4 and TRBJ2-7, with TRBD1 identical over 10 bases. The CDR3 is 15 amino acids. J gave up 4 bases and V 2 bases, and 6 bases lay outside the gene matches. Looked up from germline, CDR1 is SGHNT and CDR2 is YYREEE (reference sequence). DNA for the CDR3: TGTGCCAGCAGCTTTCCGGGGACAGGGGCTTACGAGCAGTACTTC. It encodes CASSFPGTGAYEQYF.

J is TRBJ1-2 and V is TRBV5-1; TRBD1 is a possible D gene (6 bases). V lost 2 bases, J lost 4 bases, and 15 bases lay in between. CDR1 and CDR2 from the germline V gene are SGHRS and YFSETQ. The CDR3 extends over 15 amino acids. The CDR3 reads CASSLDLTGSYGYTF. CDR3 nucleotide sequence: TGCGCCAGCAGCTTAGATCTCACAGGGTCCTATGGCTACACCTTC.

The chain recombines TRBV30 with TRBJ2-7; D possibly uses TRBD1 or TRBD2 (5 bases each). V dropped 4 bases and J dropped 0 bases, with 13 bases sitting between them. This CDR3 has 14 amino acids. Germline V CDR1 and CDR2: GTSNPN, SVGIG (reference sequence). The CDR3 protein is CAWKESGSSYEQYF. CDR3 nucleotide sequence: TGTGCCTGGAAAGAATCAGGGAGCTCCTACGAGCAGTACTTC.

The rearrangement joins TRBV19 to TRBJ2-7; 8 nucleotides agree with TRBD2. With V trimmed by 5 bases and J by 0 bases, 3 bases remained unmatched. The CDR3 loop spans 14 amino acids. Germline V gene data show CDR1 as LNHDA and CDR2 as SQIVND (reference sequence). CDR3 protein: CASSLAGFSYEQYF. For the CDR3, the DNA is TGTGCCAGTAGTTTAGCGGGGTTCTCCTACGAGCAGTACTTC.

J is TRBJ2-1 and V is TRBV9, with 10 bases aligning to TRBD1. Germline V gene lookup returns CDR1 SGDLS and CDR2 YYNGEE. The CDR3 is 15 residues long. The V segment lost 4 bases and the J segment 9 bases; nucleotides outside the gene matches: 10. The CDR3 DNA reads as TGTGCCAGCAGCTTCAGGGGGGGACAGGGGAGTGAGCAGTTCTTC. Translation: CASSFRGGQGSEQFF. Combining the CDR3 with reference TRBV9 and TRBJ2-1 gives the whole variable domain DSGVTQTPKHLITATGQRVTLRCSPRSGDLSVYWYQQSLDQGLQFLIQYYNGEERAKGNILERFSAQQFPDLHSELNLSSLELGDSALYFCASSFRGGQGSEQFFGPGTRLTVL.

The chain links TRBV9 to TRBJ1-2; the D is unclear. Per the germline V gene, CDR1 is SGDLS and CDR2 is YYNGEE. Trimming left V 0 bases short and J 4 bases short, with 10 bases between. The CDR3 totals 14 residues. For the CDR3, the DNA is TGTGCCAGCAGCGTAGATGGCCGATCCTATGGCTACACCTTC. Translated, it gives CASSVDGRSYGYTF.